A single sample gave rise to the 25 T cell receptor beta chains below, sequenced in a study of blood T cell repertoires in COVID-19. The table came from immunoSEQ multiplex PCR; TCRdb's copy has only in-frame clones and leaves some out. This table holds 100,000 to 130,000 clones, around 81% found once. The source material was peripheral blood. The receptors derive from a woman aged 70-85 years with acute or convalescent COVID-19.

This clone was observed once. This chain connects TRBV24-1 to TRBJ2-1; 10 nucleotides line up with TRBD2. The germline V gene has CDR1 KGHDR and CDR2 SFDVKD. The V and J ends lost 3 bases and 7 bases, in that order; junction bases with no gene match: 8. The CDR3 length is 16 residues. In nucleotides, the CDR3 is TGTGCCACCAGTGATACTCTAGCGGGAGATGGAAATGAGCAGTTCTTC. This gives the protein CATSDTLAGDGNEQFF.

The V call is TRBV5-1, the J call TRBJ2-2; D remains unclear. Deletions cut 1 base from V and 5 bases from J, with 12 bases between. The germline gives CDR1 SGHRS, CDR2 YFSETQ. The CDR3 has 15 residues. DNA for the CDR3: TGCGCCAGCAGCTTGTACGCAGGTTGGACCGGGGAGCTGTTTTTT. The encoded protein is CASSLYAGWTGELFF. Combining the CDR3 with reference TRBV5-1 and TRBJ2-2 gives the whole variable domain KAGVTQTPRYLIKTRGQQVTLSCSPISGHRSVSWYQQTPGQGLQFLFEYFSETQRNKGNFPGRFSGRQFSNSRSEMNVSTLELGDSALYLCASSLYAGWTGELFFGEGSRLTVL.

This clone came up once. The chain has TRBV6-6 and TRBJ2-7, with TRBD1 matching over 9 bases. CDR1 is MNHNY and CDR2 is SVGAGI in the germline V gene (reference sequence). Trimming removed 5 bases from V and 3 bases from J; junction bases left unmatched: 8. This CDR3 is 15 amino acids long. CDR3 amino acids: CASSNPGTGIYEQYF. The CDR3 nucleotides are TGTGCCAGCAGTAACCCCGGGACAGGGATCTACGAGCAGTACTTC.

This clone was observed a handful of times. V gene TRBV2 combines with J gene TRBJ1-3, with D hard to call. CDR1 is SNHLY, CDR2 FYNNEI, per germline. The CDR3 extends over 12 amino acids. V was pared by 7 bases and J by 4 bases, with 8 bases between. CDR3 nucleotides: TGTGCCAGCAAAACAGAGGGAAACACCATATATTTT. This encodes CASKTEGNTIYF.

The chain joins TRBV19 to TRBJ1-2; D perhaps matches TRBD1 (6 bases). Germline lookup yields CDR1 LNHDA and CDR2 SQIVND (reference sequence). The V and J ends lost 0 bases and 7 bases respectively, with 12 bases between them. This CDR3 has 14 residues. DNA of the CDR3: TGTGCCAGTAGTATAGAGGGGGCGGCCCTTGGCTACACCTTC. Translated, it gives CASSIEGAALGYTF.

The chain links TRBV24-1 to TRBJ2-5; the match to TRBD1 covers 7 bases. Germline V CDR1 and CDR2: KGHDR, SFDVKD. The CDR3 is 11 amino acids. Germline trimming cut 9 bases from V and 3 bases from J; bases unmatched to any gene: 0. In DNA, the CDR3 is TGTGCCACCGGGACAGAAGAGACCCAGTACTTC. This translates into CATGTEETQYF.

The chain employs TRBV4-1 and TRBJ2-1, with 7 bases matching TRBD2. The CDR3 is 17 amino acids. Trimming removed 0 bases from V and 10 bases from J; junction bases left unmatched: 15. Germline-derived CDR1 and CDR2 are MGHRA and YSYEKL. CDR3 nucleotides: TGCGCCAGCAGCCAAGATGTAATAGCGGGTCCCACCAACGAGCAGTTCTTC. It specifies CASSQDVIAGPTNEQFF.

The rearrangement links TRBV25-1 to TRBJ1-4; D unresolved. Trimming took 2 bases from V and 8 from J, leaving 12 bases between them. CDR1 MGHDK and CDR2 SYGVNS come from the germline V gene. The CDR3 is 14 amino acids. The CDR3 DNA follows: TGTGCCAGCAGTGAAAACCTAGCGGTGGAAAAACTGTTTTTT. Its translation is CASSENLAVEKLFF.

The chain joins TRBV5-6 to TRBJ2-5; TRBD1 aligns across 8 bases. Germline V gene sequence: CDR1 SGHDT, CDR2 YYEEEE. J lost 3 bases, V lost 4 bases, and 8 bases had no gene match. The CDR3 has 15 amino acids. CDR3 nucleotides: TGTGCCAGCAGCGGGTTCGGACAGGGAAAAGAGACCCAGTACTTC. Translated, it gives CASSGFGQGKETQYF.

J is TRBJ2-6 and V is TRBV27, with 7 bases lining up with TRBD2. CDR1 and CDR2 from the germline V gene are MNHEY and SMNVEV (reference sequence). This CDR3 contains 16 residues. Trimming took 2 bases from V and 0 from J; bases not matched to a gene: 1. The CDR3 protein is CASSLAGASGANVLTF. In DNA, the CDR3 is TGTGCCAGCAGTTTAGCGGGAGCCTCTGGGGCCAACGTCCTGACTTTC. Full variable domain (remainder filled in from reference TRBV27 and TRBJ2-6): EAQVTQNPRYLITVTGKKLTVTCSQNMNHEYMSWYRQDPGLGLRQIYYSMNVEVTDKGDVPEGYKVSRKEKRNFPLILESPSPNQTSLYFCASSLAGASGANVLTFGAGSRLTVL.

The chain uses TRBV28 and TRBJ1-1; 7 bases match TRBD1. CDR3 length: 14 amino acids. CDR1 and CDR2 from the germline V gene are MDHEN and SYDVKM. With V trimmed by 11 bases and J by 3 bases, 12 bases remained unmatched. The CDR3 sequence: CAAKPETGHTEAFF. The CDR3 bases are TGTGCCGCCAAGCCAGAGACAGGGCACACTGAAGCTTTCTTT.

The table lists this clone with a count of one. The chain joins TRBV7-2 to TRBJ1-6, with no clear D. The CDR3 is made up of 15 amino acids. CDR1 and CDR2 from the germline V gene are SGHTA and FQGNSA. Trimming cost V 4 bases and J 11 bases, with 18 bases left between them. The CDR3 loop is CASSSSAAGGTPLHF. In DNA form, the CDR3 reads TGTGCCAGCAGCTCATCAGCCGCGGGCGGGACACCCCTCCACTTT.

This sequence joins TRBV3-1 (or the pseudogene TRBV3-2) and TRBJ2-7, with 7 positions matching TRBD2. Germline V CDR1 and CDR2: LGHDT, YNNKEL (reference sequence). The CDR3 is 16 amino acids. Germline trimming cut 6 bases from V and 4 bases from J; bases unmatched to any gene: 15. CDR3: CASRRSFGGSWYEQYF. The CDR3 nucleotides are TGTGCCAGCAGGCGTAGTTTCGGCGGGAGCTGGTACGAGCAGTACTTC.

The CDR3 nucleotides read TGTGCCAGCAGGCCCGGGACAGGCCTCTATGGCTACACCTTC. Translation: CASRPGTGLYGYTF. The rearrangement joins TRBV7-2 to TRBJ1-2, with TRBD1 identical over 8 bases. The CDR3 contains 14 residues. Trimming removed 6 bases from V and 4 bases from J; junction bases left unmatched: 7. CDR1 is SGHTA and CDR2 is FQGNSA in the germline V gene.

The rearrangement joins TRBV5-3 to TRBJ2-7; tentatively, D is TRBD2 (5 bases). TRBV5-3 has ORF status, its function being uncertain. The CDR3 runs 12 residues. V was trimmed by 10 bases and J by 2 bases, leaving 13 bases between them. The CDR3 sequence: CAPPGLPYEQYF. DNA of the CDR3: TGTGCCCCACCAGGACTCCCCTACGAGCAGTACTTC.

CDR3 residues: CASSSGQGGFEAFF. In DNA, the CDR3 is TGTGCCAGCAGCTCGGGACAGGGGGGGTTTGAAGCTTTCTTT. The chain has TRBV11-2 and TRBJ1-1; 11 bases match TRBD1. Looked up from germline, CDR1 is SGHAT and CDR2 is FQNNGV. The CDR3 has 14 amino acids. The trim removed 4 bases at V and 7 bases at J, leaving 5 bases unmatched.

This clone has just one count. The chain links TRBV19 to TRBJ1-1; 10 positions agree with TRBD1. This CDR3 comprises 14 residues. The germline gives CDR1 LNHDA, CDR2 SQIVND (reference sequence). V was clipped by 7 bases and J by 5 bases; unmatched bases: 7. CDR3 bases: TGTGCCAGTATCCTCGGACAGGGGGATACTGAAGCTTTCTTT. Translated: CASILGQGDTEAFF.

This rearrangement joins TRBV2 to TRBJ1-2; D gene ambiguous. In germline, CDR1 is SNHLY, CDR2 FYNNEI. The CDR3 length is 11 residues. V lost 9 bases and J lost 4, with 9 bases in between. This CDR3 reads CARQEAYGYTF. The CDR3 DNA follows: TGTGCCAGGCAGGAGGCCTATGGCTACACCTTC.

V is TRBV24-1 and J is TRBJ2-3, with a tentative D call TRBD1 (6 bases). CDR1 is KGHDR, CDR2 SFDVKD, per germline. V lost 2 bases and J 0 bases, leaving 11 bases between the germline ends. The CDR3 runs to 16 residues. This chain's CDR3 is CATSDYAGASTDTQYF. Written as DNA, the CDR3 is TGTGCCACCAGTGATTATGCAGGGGCGAGCACAGATACGCAGTATTTT.

The chain couples TRBV11-2 to TRBJ2-2, with a weak D call TRBD1 (5 bases). V dropped 1 base and J dropped 4 bases, with 10 bases sitting between them. Germline V gives CDR1 SGHAT, CDR2 FQNNGV. The CDR3 covers 15 residues. CDR3 protein: CASSLGQKSTGELFF. CDR3 DNA: TGTGCCAGCAGCTTAGGACAGAAGTCCACCGGGGAGCTGTTTTTT.

The sample holds a few counts of this clone. The CDR3 DNA reads as TGTGCCAGCAGCTTCCCGGACAGGGGTGGCTACACCTTC. Translated: CASSFPDRGGYTF. The chain is built from TRBV7-3 and TRBJ1-2; TRBD1 matches 9 bases. Germline-derived CDR1 and CDR2 are SGHTA and FQGTGA. The CDR3 contains 13 residues. Losses at the gene ends were 3 bases for V and 7 bases for J; bases not matched to a gene: 3.

The rearrangement joins TRBV20-1 to TRBJ2-7, with D possibly being TRBD2 (6 bases). With 3 bases removed from V and 2 bases from J, the gap between germline ends came to 11 bases. The germline V gene encodes CDR1 DFQATT and CDR2 SNEGSKA (reference sequence). The CDR3 extends over 13 amino acids. The chain's CDR3 is CSASGSGTYEQYF. CDR3 DNA sequence: TGCAGTGCTAGTGGTAGCGGTACCTACGAGCAGTACTTC.

The CDR3, as DNA: TGTGCCAGCAGCGCCCCTAACATGCACGGGGGCAATGAGCAGTTCTTC. Residues: CASSAPNMHGGNEQFF. This sequence joins TRBV9 and TRBJ2-1, with D perhaps matching TRBD2 (6 bases). Between the trimmed V and J ends, which lost 3 bases and 6 bases, there was a span of 19 bases. CDR3 length: 16 residues. Germline loops: CDR1 SGDLS, CDR2 YYNGEE.

For the CDR3, the DNA is TGTGCCAGCAGCTTAGCAAGGCCCGGGAGCGGGGGGGAGACCCAGTACTTC. Protein sequence: CASSLARPGSGGETQYF. J is TRBJ2-5 and V is TRBV7-2; 9 bases match TRBD2. In germline, CDR1 is SGHTA, CDR2 FQGNSA. After removal of 0 bases from V and 5 bases from J, the junction contained 10 bases not matched to a gene. The length of the CDR3 is 17 residues.

V and J are TRBV11-2 and TRBJ1-3; D not certain. V gave up 3 bases and J gave up 0 bases, with 9 bases separating them. The CDR3 sequence is 15 residues long. Germline lookup yields CDR1 SGHAT and CDR2 FQNNGV. CDR3 sequence: CASSFGGTSGNTIYF. CDR3 DNA sequence: TGTGCCAGCAGCTTCGGCGGAACCTCTGGAAACACCATATATTTT.